These 20 T cell receptor beta chains originate from one sample sequenced in a study of regulatory and conventional T cells in breast cancer. TCRdb used MiXCR to reprocess the PCR reads, holding one entry per CDR3 protein. The sample shows 130 or so distinct CDR3 sequences, nearly 40% of them seen only once. Sequencing was performed on regulatory T cells from blood. The receptor source for this set is a female donor with breast cancer.

The chain couples TRBV24-1 to TRBJ2-1; D is uncertain. Trimming stripped 4 bases from V and 8 bases from J, with 8 bases between. From germline, CDR1 is KGHDR and CDR2 SFDVKD. The length of the CDR3 is 12 residues. The CDR3 DNA reads TGTGCCACCAGTGAGCCATTCGATGAGCAGTTCTTC. It specifies CATSEPFDEQFF.

Turning to this clonotype: Since the CDR3 does not end with the conserved phenylalanine or tryptophan, this likely comes from a read error. The chain uses TRBV6-2 or TRBV6-3 and TRBJ1-3; D is unresolved. This CDR3 has 14 amino acids. Trimming left V 7 bases short and J 0 bases short, with 10 bases between. Germline CDR1 reads MNHEY; CDR2 reads SVGEGT. CDR3 DNA: TGTGCCAGCAAGTTGGTGAGCTCTGGAAACACCATATATTCT. The encoded protein is CASKLVSSGNTIYS.

About this clonotype: At one boundary the junction diverges from the germline segment, which might be a read error. The chain combines TRBV29-1 with TRBJ1-5; TRBD1 aligns across 8 bases. Per the germline V gene, CDR1 is SQVTM and CDR2 is ANQGSEA. The CDR3 spans 17 residues. As DNA, the CDR3 is TGCAGCGTCCTCACCCCTATCCGTCCAGGGGGCTCGGAGCCCCGGTACTTT. It yields the protein CSVLTPIRPGGSEPRYF.

This clonotype is hyperexpanded (1% or more) in the sample. The chain couples TRBV29-1 to TRBJ2-3, with D hard to call. Germline V gene data show CDR1 as SQVTM and CDR2 as ANQGSEA. CDR3 length: 14 amino acids. Trimming took 4 bases from V and 0 from J, leaving 11 bases between them. In DNA form, the CDR3 reads TGCAGCGTTGTAGAGGTTCCTAGCACAGATACGCAGTATTTT. The encoded protein is CSVVEVPSTDTQYF.

This clonotype showed up just a few times. The chain has TRBV10-1 and TRBJ2-1; D is unclear. This CDR3 has 13 residues. V shed 3 bases and J shed 12 bases, with 15 bases lying between them. CDR1 and CDR2 from the germline V gene are WNHNN and SYGVQD (reference sequence). DNA for the CDR3: TGCGCCAGCAGTGACCCCGGAGCATGGAGGCAGTTCTTC. Translation: CASSDPGAWRQFF.

By share, this clonotype counts as large. The chain employs TRBV6-1 and TRBJ2-5; TRBD1 aligns across 8 bases. The CDR3 totals 15 residues. Germline CDR1 and CDR2: MNHNS and SASEGT. J lost 6 bases, V lost 6 bases, and 12 bases had no gene match. Here the CDR3 DNA reads TGTGCCAGCAGGACAGGGGTGGCACGGGTGAAGACCCAGTACTTC. Its translation is CASRTGVARVKTQYF.

As concerns this clonotype: The conserved phenylalanine or tryptophan is not found at the CDR3 terminus, so this likely reflects a read error. The limits of the CDR3 on the DNA are not certain, so only TCRdb's listed CDR3 is given. The chain links TRBV5-8 to TRBJ1-5; the D segment call TRBD1 is taken from the table without a DNA check. Germline CDR1 reads SGHTS; CDR2 reads YDEGEE. Termini included, the CDR3 measures 14 amino acids. The chain's CDR3 is CASSYTGGPQPQQL.

This clonotype ranks as medium-sized. The rearrangement links TRBV7-3 to TRBJ1-3; D might be TRBD1 (6 bases). The CDR3 runs to 15 residues. Deletions cut 2 bases from V and 2 bases from J, with 10 bases between. CDR1 and CDR2 from the germline V gene are SGHTA and FQGTGA. In DNA, the CDR3 is TGTGCCAGCAGCTTAGGAGGGGGACCTGGAAACACCATATATTTT. Its translation is CASSLGGGPGNTIYF.

This clonotype is medium-sized (0.01 to 0.1%). The chain employs TRBV11-3 and TRBJ2-4, with D unresolved. Germline CDR1 reads SGHNT; CDR2 reads YENEEA. V was cut by 8 bases and J by 0 bases, with 8 bases left in between. The CDR3 is made up of 13 amino acids. The CDR3 is CASGLLAKNIQYF. In DNA form, the CDR3 reads TGTGCCAGCGGTCTACTAGCCAAAAACATTCAGTACTTC.

This clonotype showed up just once. This chain connects TRBV5-8 to TRBJ2-1; 7 nucleotides align to TRBD1. This CDR3 comprises 13 residues. With V trimmed by 5 bases and J by 12 bases, 11 bases remained unmatched. CDR1 and CDR2 (germline): SGHTS, YDEGEE. This CDR3 is CASSYTGARRQFF. DNA for the CDR3: TGTGCCAGCAGTTATACAGGGGCACGGAGGCAGTTCTTC.

This clonotype is hyperexpanded (1% or more) within its sample. This chain connects TRBV18 to TRBJ2-7, with D uncertain. The CDR3 covers 13 residues. Looked up from germline, CDR1 is KGHSH and CDR2 is LQKENI. V dropped 5 bases and J dropped 3 bases, with 11 bases sitting between them. CDR3 nucleotide sequence: TGTGCCAGCTCAGAGTACCCTGGCTACGAGCAGTACTTC. Its translation: CASSEYPGYEQYF.

By frequency in the sample, this clonotype is hyperexpanded (1% or more). V is TRBV13 and J is TRBJ1-3; unclear D gene. This CDR3 has 16 residues. Trimming removed 6 bases from V and 2 bases from J, with 17 bases in between. The germline V gene encodes CDR1 PRHDT and CDR2 FYEKMQ (reference sequence). CDR3 DNA sequence: TGTGCCAGCAGTCTCGGACCGCTAGCCGCTGGAAACACCATATATTTT. Translation: CASSLGPLAAGNTIYF.

The CDR3 reads CASSSRTGSSTEAFF. CDR3 DNA: TGTGCCAGCAGCTCGAGGACAGGTTCTAGCACTGAAGCTTTCTTT. The gene calls are TRBV7-2 and TRBJ1-1, with 7 bases aligning to TRBD1. The V and J ends lost 4 bases and 4 bases, in that order; junction bases with no gene match: 9. CDR1 and CDR2 (germline): SGHTA, FQGNSA. CDR3 length: 15 residues.

This clonotype is deemed hyperexpanded. The chain links TRBV14 to TRBJ2-7; D is undetermined. The CDR3 is 11 residues long. Looked up from germline, CDR1 is SGHDN and CDR2 is FVKESK. Trimming removed 4 bases at V and 0 bases at J, with 1 base between. CDR3 sequence: CASSLSYEQYF. CDR3 DNA: TGTGCCAGCAGCCTCTCCTACGAGCAGTACTTC.

Judged by abundance, this clonotype is medium-sized (0.01 to 0.1%). V and J are TRBV7-2 and TRBJ2-3; 10 nucleotides match TRBD2. In germline, CDR1 is SGHTA, CDR2 FQGNSA. This CDR3 contains 15 residues. Trimming at V came to 8 bases and at J to 5 bases, leaving 10 bases not matched to a gene. The CDR3: CASCPSGGAQDTQYF. The CDR3 DNA sequence: TGTGCCAGCTGCCCCAGCGGGGGGGCCCAAGATACGCAGTATTTT.

In this sample, this clonotype turned up many times. The gene calls are TRBV7-3 and TRBJ2-3; TRBD2 aligns across 9 bases. CDR1 is SGHTA and CDR2 is FQGTGA in the germline V gene. This CDR3 spans 16 amino acids. After removal of 1 base from V and 4 bases from J, the junction contained 6 bases not matched to a gene. Here the CDR3 reads CASSLIGGGASDTQYF. The DNA of the CDR3 is TGTGCCAGCAGCTTAATAGGCGGGGGGGCCTCAGATACGCAGTATTTT.

Notes on this clonotype: One base away lies a much larger clone, so this may be a sequencing read error. The CDR3 does not close with the conserved phenylalanine or tryptophan, likely indicating a read error. Because the CDR3's place on the DNA is in doubt, the DNA is left out and the CDR3 is given as listed by TCRdb. The rearrangement joins TRBV11-1 to TRBJ1-1. The length of the CDR3 is 11 amino acids, counting both ends. CDR1 and CDR2 (germline): SGHAT, FQDESV (reference sequence). CDR3 protein: CASSLQAETFS.

This clonotype ranks as medium-sized. The rearrangement uses TRBV6-5 and TRBJ2-3; D unclear. The CDR3 is 17 residues long. V dropped 0 bases and J dropped 4 bases, with 17 bases sitting between them. CDR1 and CDR2 from the germline V gene are MNHEY and SVGAGI. CDR3 coding DNA: TGTGCCAGCAGTTACTCATCAGAATCCCTCAGCGCAGATACGCAGTATTTT. Translation gives CASSYSSESLSADTQYF.

As for this clonotype: At one boundary the junction diverges from the germline segment, which might be a read error. The rearrangement joins TRBV9 to TRBJ1-1, with a possible D match to TRBD1 (6 bases). Per the germline V gene, CDR1 is SGDLS and CDR2 is YYNGEE. The length of the CDR3 is 14 residues. The CDR3 reads CASSVEIGGTEAFF. The DNA of the CDR3 is TGCGCCAGCAGCGTAGAGATCGGGGGCACCGAAGCTTTCTTT. Full variable domain (remainder filled in from reference TRBV9 and TRBJ1-1): DSGVTQTPKHLITATGQRVTLRCSPRSGDLSVYWYQQSLDQGLQFLIQYYNGEERAKGNILERFSAQQFPDLHSELNLSSLELGDSALYFCASSVEIGGTEAFFGQGTRLTVV.

The chain links TRBV5-1 to TRBJ2-5; TRBD2 aligns across 10 bases. J lost 4 bases, V lost 5 bases, and 5 bases had no gene match. CDR1 and CDR2 from the germline V gene are SGHRS and YFSETQ. The CDR3 is 14 amino acids. CDR3 sequence: CASREAGGRETQYF. Here the CDR3 DNA reads TGCGCCAGCAGAGAAGCGGGGGGGCGAGAGACCCAGTACTTC. Together with reference TRBV5-1 and TRBJ2-5, the CDR3 gives the full variable domain: KAGVTQTPRYLIKTRGQQVTLSCSPISGHRSVSWYQQTPGQGLQFLFEYFSETQRNKGNFPGRFSGRQFSNSRSEMNVSTLELGDSALYLCASREAGGRETQYFGPGTRLLVL.